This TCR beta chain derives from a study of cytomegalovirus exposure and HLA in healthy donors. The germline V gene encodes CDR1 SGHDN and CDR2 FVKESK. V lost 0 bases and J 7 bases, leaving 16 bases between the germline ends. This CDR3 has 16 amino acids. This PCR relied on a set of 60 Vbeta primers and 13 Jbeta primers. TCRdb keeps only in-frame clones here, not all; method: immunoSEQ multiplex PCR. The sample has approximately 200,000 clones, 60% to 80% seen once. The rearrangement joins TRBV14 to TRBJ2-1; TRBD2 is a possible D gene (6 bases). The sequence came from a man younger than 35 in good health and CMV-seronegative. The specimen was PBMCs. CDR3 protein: CASSQDRLATRNEQFF. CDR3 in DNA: TGTGCCAGCAGCCAAGATAGGCTAGCGACCCGAAATGAGCAGTTCTTC.